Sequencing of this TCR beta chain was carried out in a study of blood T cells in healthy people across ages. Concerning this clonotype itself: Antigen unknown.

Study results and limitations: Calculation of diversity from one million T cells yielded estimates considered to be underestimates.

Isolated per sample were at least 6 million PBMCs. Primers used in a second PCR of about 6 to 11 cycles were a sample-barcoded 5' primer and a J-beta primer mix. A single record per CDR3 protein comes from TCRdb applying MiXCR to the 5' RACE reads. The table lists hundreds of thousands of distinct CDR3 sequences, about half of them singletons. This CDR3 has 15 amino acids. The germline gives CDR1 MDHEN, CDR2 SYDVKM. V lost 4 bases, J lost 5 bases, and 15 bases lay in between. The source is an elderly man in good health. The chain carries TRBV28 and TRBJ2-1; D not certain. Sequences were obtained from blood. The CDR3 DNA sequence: TGTGCCAGCAGTTGTACGGGTCTAGATAACAATGAGCAGTTCTTC. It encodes CASSCTGLDNNEQFF.